The source of this TCR beta chain is a study of Ad26.COV2.S vaccination and SARS-CoV-2 variants. The germline V gene has CDR1 LGHNA and CDR2 YSLEER. V gave up 0 bases and J gave up 1 base, with 9 bases separating them. CDR3 length equals 15 residues. The protocol was immunoSEQ multiplex PCR, while the TCRdb copy is restricted to in-frame clones and leaves out a portion. The sample shows fewer than 800,000 clones, around 92% of them seen only once. Treatment specified: 15 to 20 received Ad26.COV2.S at low or high dose, single or two shots; roughly 5 received placebo; per-sample allocation not given. Samples came from day 63 after the first vaccine or placebo injection.

Sequenced here: peripheral blood, sampled in a trial of Ad26.COV2.S vaccine versus placebo. The rearrangement joins TRBV4-3 to TRBJ1-2; D remains ambiguous. This TCR was recovered from a person aged 18-65 years who received the Ad26.COV2.S COVID-19 vaccine or a placebo. The DNA of the CDR3 is TGCGCCAGCAGCCAAGATTTGGTCTTTAACTATGGCTACACCTTC. This codes for CASSQDLVFNYGYTF.